This T cell receptor (beta chain) was found in a study of Graves' ophthalmopathy and Graves' hyperthyroidism (dated by TCRdb to the late 2010s). About the study as a whole: Hyperthyroidism was considered stable if no progression to ophthalmopathy occurred within 18 months of follow-up. In total, 120 to 150 blood samples were TCR-sequenced: some 40 ophthalmopathy, under 80 hyperthyroidism and some 17 hyperthyroidism-to-ophthalmopathy patients. The independent validation cohort included under 20 hyperthyroidism patients plus 17 patients who later progressed from hyperthyroidism to ophthalmopathy. T-cell repertoires of thyroid tissue and blood were compared in 5 or 6 hyperthyroidism patients. The study used TCR beta repertoire signatures to distinguish Graves' ophthalmopathy from Graves' hyperthyroidism and to predict progression to ophthalmopathy. Following sample collection, hyperthyroidism patients were given methimazole at a starting dose of 30 mg daily, and ophthalmopathy patients were given high-dose intravenous methylprednisolone. To explore V-J signatures distinguishing ophthalmopathy from hyperthyroidism, a discovery set of about a hundred patients (about 44 ophthalmopathy, 57 stable hyperthyroidism) was enrolled. The investigation overall reported the following: Sample size was not statistically predetermined, and group allocation was not concealed from the investigators. In validation, the model predicted ophthalmopathy progression with nearly 71% sensitivity and roughly 72% specificity; some 13 predicted patients were CT-confirmed with GO in a median of around 6 months. Most of the expanded thyroid clonotypes with a frequency above 0.001 were also detected in blood, and it was suggested that the thyroid immune response may be reflected by blood repertoires. In cross-validation, the 13-signature model distinguished ophthalmopathy from stable hyperthyroidism with nearly 90% sensitivity and approximately 81% specificity, and in the test set the corresponding values were roughly 80% and 76%.

From its cysteine to its phenylalanine, the CDR3 spans 16 amino acids. The read is trimmed to its CDR3 DNA, 48 bases read in frame from base 1. The germline V gene (reference sequence) supplies CDR1 LNHDA and CDR2 SQIVND. At the junction V is shortened by 6 bases and J by 7 bases; bases outside the gene matches: 12. The hyperthyroidism patients were 18 to 65 years old and newly diagnosed, with a disease duration of less than 2 months. Anyone with other autoimmune diseases, uncontrolled infections, pregnancy or lactation was excluded from the study. Clinical symptoms, serum thyroxine, TRAb, thyroid ultrasound and orbital computed tomography were used for diagnosis. Total RNA was extracted with Trizol reagent and quality-checked on an Agilent 2100 Bioanalyzer. For repertoire sequencing, TCR beta CDR3 regions were amplified from RNA transcripts. The first round was an RT-PCR using HTBI primers with the Qiagen OneStep RT-PCR kit, and this first round was followed by a second-round multiplex PCR, then size selection and purification. Sequencing of the libraries was carried out on an Illumina HiSeq2000 in paired-end mode with 100 bp reads. Concerning the study's data processing: SOAPnuke was used for read processing, and reads with adapters, uncalled bases, a mean Phred below 15, or no exact constant-primer or identifier match were discarded. COPE v1.2.5 was used to merge high-quality paired reads. Clonotypes were defined as unique nucleotide sequences and were aligned to IMGT TRB V, D and J references using MiTCR v1.1. The analysis was limited to V-J combinations with a frequency above 0.0001, which together covered 98% to 99.2% of repertoires. For each V-J combination, a TCR clonal expansion and chaos score was defined as F50 clonal expansion divided by the chaos observed in the TCRdist matrix. Welch's t-statistics and random forest were used to reduce the features to around 13 V-J combinations, which were then used as input to a naive Bayes classifier. Thyroid-blood repertoire similarity was quantified with the Morisita-Horn index. TCRdb itself trimmed the public reads at Q25 with fastp, ran MiXCR and retained productive beta chains. Every entry covers one CDR3 protein and lists the most common genes and DNA from its rows. The V and J calls and clone size are TCRdb's, not the authors'. In this sample the table shows some 1.1 million distinct CDR3 sequences, approximately 35% of which occur a single time. The ten most abundant clones make up approximately 10% of the sample.

At least ten counts were recorded for this clonotype. Its antigen has not been determined. No qualities accompany the bases; no much larger clone lies one base away. The receptor chain draws on TRBV19 and TRBJ1-6, with 7 central nucleotides matching TRBD1. The sequence came from an adult man with Graves' hyperthyroidism. The sample consisted of peripheral blood or thyroid tissue (not recorded which). The CDR3 region reads CASSFAGGQPNSPLHF. The nucleotides are TGTGCCAGTAGCTTCGCCGGGGGACAGCCCAATTCACCCCTCCACTTT. The variable domain in full, with residues beyond the CDR3 obtained from the reference TRBV19 and TRBJ1-6 genes, is DGGITQSPKYLFRKEGQNVTLSCEQNLNHDAMYWYRQDPGQGLRLIYYSQIVNDFQKGDIAEGYSVSREKKESFPLTVTSAQKNPTAFYLCASSFAGGQPNSPLHFGNGTRLTVT.